These 2 T cell receptor beta chains were all obtained from the same sample, sequenced in a study of CD8+CD57+ T cells in acquired aplastic anemia. It was genomic DNA that served as the template for profiling TCR beta VDJ and CDR3. TCRdb fed the reads into MiXCR, producing one record per CDR3 protein. Here the sample spans 180,000 or so distinct CDR3 sequences, roughly 50% being singletons. By flow cytometry, patients selected for sequencing had shown an expansion of CD8+CD57+ cells. The sequenced material came from sorted CD4+, CD8+, or CD8+CD57+ T cells (not recorded which) from PBMCs. The receptors originated from a human donor with aplastic anemia.

This clonotype was found many times. The chain employs TRBV19 and TRBJ2-7; the D is unclear. The CDR3 has 13 amino acids. Germline V CDR1 and CDR2: LNHDA, SQIVND (reference sequence). Trimming cost V 1 base and J 9 bases, with 13 bases left between them. CDR3 in amino acids: CASSIAGNGLQYF. The CDR3 coding sequence is TGTGCCAGTAGTATAGCGGGTAACGGTTTGCAGTACTTC. Drawing the rest from reference TRBV19 and TRBJ2-7, the complete variable domain is DGGITQSPKYLFRKEGQNVTLSCEQNLNHDAMYWYRQDPGQGLRLIYYSQIVNDFQKGDIAEGYSVSREKKESFPLTVTSAQKNPTAFYLCASSIAGNGLQYFGPGTRLTVT.

The V call is TRBV5-1, the J call TRBJ1-2; no clear D gene. Germline V lookup: CDR1 SGHRS, CDR2 YFSETQ. The CDR3 has 15 residues. Trimming left V 2 bases short and J 0 bases short, with 11 bases between. In nucleotides, the CDR3 is TGCGCCAGCAGCTTTGTGGAGGGCCCTAACTATGGCTACACCTTC. Translating gives CASSFVEGPNYGYTF.